A selection of T cell receptor beta chains follows, all from one sample in a study of cytomegalovirus exposure and HLA in healthy donors. The data were produced by immunoSEQ multiplex PCR, yet TCRdb's version contains in-frame clones alone and is incomplete. The sample gives some 100,000 clones, roughly four fifths of which show up once; 12% to 15% is in the top ten. The sample comprised PBMCs. The receptor source for this set is a male donor in good health and CMV-seropositive. Both conserved end residues are part of each CDR3. The D gene is left open where the match is weak. Where a row states a size, it is once, few, many or the class of an expanded clone; other rows omit it.

CDR3,DNA,V,D,length,size,J
CASRVGGSQETQYF,TGTGCCAGCAGGGTTGGAGGAAGCCAAGAGACCCAGTACTTC,TRBV2,-,14,-,TRBJ2-5
CASSRLAGGADTQYF,TGTGCCAGCAGCAGACTAGCGGGGGGCGCAGATACGCAGTATTTT,TRBV7-3,TRBD2,15,-,TRBJ2-3
CSAGDGGAEKLFF,TGCAGCGCCGGGGACGGGGGGGCCGAAAAACTGTTTTTT,TRBV29-1,-,13,-,TRBJ1-4
CASSPGTAFEKLFF,TGTGCCAGCTCACCCGGGACAGCTTTTGAAAAACTGTTTTTT,TRBV18,TRBD1,14,-,TRBJ1-4
CASSPRLRASNSPLHF,TGTGCCAGCTCACCAAGGTTGAGGGCGAGTAATTCACCCCTCCACTTT,TRBV18,-,16,few,TRBJ1-6
CASSSSSGLQETQYF,TGTGCCAGCAGCTCCTCTAGCGGGCTCCAAGAGACCCAGTACTTC,TRBV7-2,TRBD2,15,-,TRBJ2-5
CASSQRTAMNTEAFF,TGCGCCAGCAGCCAGCGGACAGCCATGAACACTGAAGCTTTCTTT,TRBV5-1,-,15,-,TRBJ1-1
CASSLGGRVEPGELFF,TGTGCCAGCAGCCTCGGTGGCAGGGTGGAGCCCGGGGAGCTGTTTTTT,TRBV7-9,-,16,-,TRBJ2-2
CASSFSTSPTSSGGRETQYF,TGTGCCAGCAGCTTCTCAACTTCTCCGACTAGTAGCGGAGGCAGGGAGACCCAGTACTTC,TRBV5-4,-,20,-,TRBJ2-5
CASSQDSTNTGELFF,TGCGCCAGCAGCCAAGATTCTACGAACACCGGGGAGCTGTTTTTT,TRBV4-3,-,15,-,TRBJ2-2
CASSEGAGGRYEQYF,TGTGCCAGCAGTGAAGGGGCGGGGGGGCGTTACGAGCAGTACTTC,TRBV6-1,TRBD2,15,few,TRBJ2-7
CASSLAPWTATNYGYTF,TGTGCCAGCAGCTTAGCTCCGTGGACAGCAACAAACTATGGCTACACCTTC,TRBV7-8,-,17,few,TRBJ1-2
CASSSPGRTGGWDQPQHF,TGTGCCAGCAGTTCCCCAGGAAGGACAGGGGGCTGGGATCAGCCCCAGCATTTT,TRBV28,TRBD1,18,-,TRBJ1-5
CASSLGTGDEQYF,TGCGCCAGCAGCTTGGGGACAGGGGACGAGCAGTACTTC,TRBV5-1,TRBD1,13,-,TRBJ2-7
CASRTGGSPYNEQFF,TGTGCCAGCAGAACAGGGGGCTCTCCCTACAATGAGCAGTTCTTC,TRBV2,TRBD1,15,once,TRBJ2-1
CAWSVGTSGPQGTQYF,TGTGCCTGGAGCGTTGGGACTAGCGGTCCACAGGGTACGCAGTATTTT,TRBV30,TRBD2,16,-,TRBJ2-3
CASTRDSQAGGYTF,TGTGCCAGCACCAGGGACAGCCAGGCGGGTGGCTACACCTTC,TRBV6-6,TRBD1,14,once,TRBJ1-2
CASSPDSRGGNTIYF,TGCGCCAGCAGCCCCGATAGCAGGGGAGGAAACACCATATATTTT,TRBV4-3,-,15,once,TRBJ1-3
CAWGTGVNTEAFF,TGTGCCTGGGGAACAGGGGTTAACACTGAAGCTTTCTTT,TRBV30,TRBD1,13,-,TRBJ1-1
CASSAGRLSYEQYF,TGTGCCAGCAGTGCAGGGAGGTTATCCTACGAGCAGTACTTC,TRBV25-1,-,14,-,TRBJ2-7
CASSRDSEAFF,TGTGCCAGCAGCCGGGACAGTGAAGCTTTCTTT,TRBV28,TRBD1,11,-,TRBJ1-1
CASSRDRTYEQYF,TGCGCCAGCAGCCGGGACAGGACCTACGAGCAGTACTTC,TRBV4-3,TRBD1,13,few,TRBJ2-7
CASMAHGDGYTF,TGTGCCAGCATGGCCCACGGGGATGGCTACACCTTC,TRBV2,-,12,-,TRBJ1-2
CASSEGQCEAFF,TGTGCCAGCAGTGAGGGACAGTGTGAAGCTTTCTTT,TRBV2,TRBD1,12,-,TRBJ1-1
CASSLSRGGLNEQFF,TGTGCCAGCAGCTTGAGTCGCGGGGGCCTCAATGAGCAGTTCTTC,TRBV5-8,-,15,-,TRBJ2-1
CASRPNWGESEKLFF,TGTGCCAGCAGACCTAACTGGGGGGAGAGTGAAAAACTGTTTTTT,TRBV7-9,-,15,-,TRBJ1-4
CASSEEQGEGDTQYF,TGTGCCAGCAGTGAGGAACAGGGTGAGGGAGATACGCAGTATTTT,TRBV6-1,-,15,once,TRBJ2-3
CASSQDTGEKLFF,TGCGCCAGCAGCCAAGATACGGGTGAAAAACTGTTTTTT,TRBV4-3,-,13,-,TRBJ1-4
CAISESLVGGSASGGKQYF,TGTGCCATCAGTGAGTCGTTGGTAGGTGGCTCGGCTAGCGGGGGGAAGCAGTACTTC,TRBV10-3,TRBD2,19,-,TRBJ2-7
CASSLAGETYNEQFF,TGTGCCAGCAGCTTAGCGGGAGAGACCTACAATGAGCAGTTCTTC,TRBV7-9,-,15,few,TRBJ2-1
CAWSVGSGHTDTQYF,TGTGCCTGGAGTGTAGGGTCGGGACACACAGATACGCAGTATTTT,TRBV30,-,15,few,TRBJ2-3
CASSQDRALGGDTQYF,TGCGCCAGCAGCCAAGATCGGGCCCTAGGAGGAGATACGCAGTATTTT,TRBV4-3,-,16,once,TRBJ2-3
CATSRDLGSAISSQFF,TGTGCCACCAGCAGAGATCTCGGGTCGGCGATTTCGTCGCAGTTCTTC,TRBV15,-,16,once,TRBJ2-1
CASSSDSYSPLHF,TGTGCCAGCAGCTCGGACAGTTATTCACCCCTCCACTTT,TRBV11-3,-,13,-,TRBJ1-6
CASSQELSGGGADTQYF,TGCGCCAGCAGCCAAGAGCTTAGCGGGGGTGGTGCAGATACGCAGTATTTT,TRBV4-3,TRBD2,17,-,TRBJ2-3
CASRRDQGPPEAFF,TGTGCCAGCAGGAGAGACCAGGGGCCCCCTGAAGCTTTCTTT,TRBV6-1,-,14,-,TRBJ1-1
CAPPDRRGTGRSYTF,TGTGCCCCCCCGGACCGCCGAGGGACAGGGAGATCCTACACCTTC,TRBV6-5,TRBD1,15,-,TRBJ1-2
CASSFGRTGGYTF,TGTGCCAGCAGTTTCGGCCGGACGGGAGGCTACACCTTC,TRBV27,-,13,-,TRBJ1-2
CSVSGGRTANTGELFF,TGCAGCGTGAGCGGAGGGCGGACGGCGAACACCGGGGAGCTGTTTTTT,TRBV29-1,-,16,once,TRBJ2-2
CASSVSLAGDYEQYF,TGTGCCAGCAGCGTTAGCCTAGCGGGGGACTACGAGCAGTACTTC,TRBV9,TRBD2,15,-,TRBJ2-7